This T cell receptor beta chain comes out of a study of T cell responses to AZD1222 COVID-19 vaccine. Clones were sequenced by immunoSEQ multiplex PCR, and TCRdb holds only the in-frame ones, with some missing. Among approximately 120,000 clones listed, more than 80% were seen once. Germline values: CDR1 SSHAT, CDR2 FNYEAQ (reference sequence). The CDR3 contains 14 residues. V lost 0 bases to trimming and J lost 5 bases, with 8 bases between them. As concerns this clone: Its matching antigen is unknown.

Study conclusions and caveats: No repertoire was sampled before or during the peak T cell response, only after it. Spike-specific TCR breadth and depth grew following two AZD1222 doses.

The rearrangement joins TRBV7-7 to TRBJ2-1; possible D gene TRBD2, 6 bases. Sequencing was performed on peripheral blood, taken 28 days after the second AZD1222 dose. The sequence came from an adult who received the AZD1222 COVID-19 vaccine. The CDR3 region is CASSLAGGHNEQFF. CDR3 sequence (DNA): TGTGCCAGCAGCTTAGCGGGGGGTCACAATGAGCAGTTCTTC.